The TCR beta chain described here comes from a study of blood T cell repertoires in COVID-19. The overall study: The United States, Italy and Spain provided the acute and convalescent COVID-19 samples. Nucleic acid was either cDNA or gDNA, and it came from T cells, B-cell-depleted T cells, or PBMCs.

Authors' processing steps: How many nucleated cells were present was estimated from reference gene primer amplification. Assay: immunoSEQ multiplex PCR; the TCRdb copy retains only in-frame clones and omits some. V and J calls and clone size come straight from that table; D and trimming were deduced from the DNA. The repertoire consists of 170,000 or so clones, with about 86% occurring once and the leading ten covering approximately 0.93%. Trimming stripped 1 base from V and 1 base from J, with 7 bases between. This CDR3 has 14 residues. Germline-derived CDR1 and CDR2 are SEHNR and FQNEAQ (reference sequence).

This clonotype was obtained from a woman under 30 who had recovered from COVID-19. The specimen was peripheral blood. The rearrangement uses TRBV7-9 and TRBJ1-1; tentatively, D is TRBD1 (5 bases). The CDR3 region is CASSLVTGNTEAFF. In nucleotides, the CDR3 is TGTGCCAGCAGCTTAGTTACAGGGAACACTGAAGCTTTCTTT.